This T cell receptor (beta chain) was recovered during a study of long-term antiretroviral therapy in people with HIV. Study-level information: Initial samples were collected about a decade before the 2015 immediate-ART recommendation.

Sequencing relied on immunoSEQ assay v3.0, run at survey level. Clones were sequenced by immunoSEQ multiplex PCR, and TCRdb holds only the in-frame ones, with some missing. This table has 15,000 to 20,000 clones, about 89% appearing once. V lost 4 bases and J lost 3, with 12 bases in between. This CDR3 comprises 15 residues. From germline, CDR1 is LNHDA and CDR2 SQIVND (reference sequence). Sequencing was performed on unsorted PBMCs, taken 0.5 years after starting antiretroviral therapy. The J gene is TRBJ1-4, the V gene TRBV19; D call uncertain. This TCR derives from a man aged 40-49 years with HIV. This CDR3 reads CASSTAGSPNEKLFF. CDR3 sequence (DNA): TGTGCCAGTAGTACCGCCGGATCCCCTAATGAAAAACTGTTTTTT. Looking up the rest from reference TRBV19 and TRBJ1-4 gives the full variable domain: DGGITQSPKYLFRKEGQNVTLSCEQNLNHDAMYWYRQDPGQGLRLIYYSQIVNDFQKGDIAEGYSVSREKKESFPLTVTSAQKNPTAFYLCASSTAGSPNEKLFFGSGTQLSVL.